These 5 T cell receptor beta chains came from one sample sequenced in a study of blood T cell repertoires in COVID-19. Using immunoSEQ multiplex PCR, the repertoire was profiled, and TCRdb retains in-frame clones only, with some absent. This repertoire shows approximately 120,000 clones, more than 70% found once; its top ten account for 1.2%. Source material: peripheral blood. The receptors were sampled from a woman of 80 years or more with acute or convalescent COVID-19.

The CDR3 region has the DNA TGTGCCAGTACCCAACAGGGGGCTAGGGCTTTCTCCTACGAGCAGTACTTC. Translated: CASTQQGARAFSYEQYF. The chain employs TRBV19 and TRBJ2-7; 9 bases are shared with TRBD1. Germline CDR1 and CDR2: LNHDA and SQIVND (reference sequence). Losses at the gene ends were 7 bases for V and 0 bases for J; bases not matched to a gene: 13. The CDR3 runs 17 residues. The whole variable domain, filled in from reference TRBV19 and TRBJ2-7, reads DGGITQSPKYLFRKEGQNVTLSCEQNLNHDAMYWYRQDPGQGLRLIYYSQIVNDFQKGDIAEGYSVSREKKESFPLTVTSAQKNPTAFYLCASTQQGARAFSYEQYFGPGTRLTVT.

The CDR3 region has the DNA TGTGCCAGCAGCCACGGGACAGGGGAGTATGGCTACACCTTC. This translates into CASSHGTGEYGYTF. The J gene is TRBJ1-2, the V gene TRBV4-2, with TRBD1 matching over 10 bases. With 3 bases clipped from V and 5 bases from J, the junction kept 3 bases outside the gene matches. The CDR3 length is 14 residues. CDR1 and CDR2 from the germline V gene are LGHNA and YNFKEQ.

The V and J genes are TRBV2 and TRBJ2-1, with TRBD2 matching over 16 bases. The germline V gene has CDR1 SNHLY and CDR2 FYNNEI. With V trimmed by 7 bases and J by 4 bases, 4 bases remained unmatched. The CDR3 is made up of 16 amino acids. This CDR3 reads CASTGTSGRGYNEQFF. CDR3 coding DNA: TGTGCCAGCACGGGGACTAGCGGGAGGGGGTACAATGAGCAGTTCTTC. Using reference TRBV2 and TRBJ2-1 for the parts outside the CDR3, the full variable domain is EPEVTQTPSHQVTQMGQEVILRCVPISNHLYFYWYRQILGQKVEFLVSFYNNEISEKSEIFDDQFSVERPDGSNFTLKIRSTKLEDSAMYFCASTGTSGRGYNEQFFGPGTRLTVL.

This sequence joins TRBV7-9 and TRBJ2-7; 7 nucleotides align to TRBD1. V was pared by 1 base and J by 4 bases, with 7 bases of the junction left unmatched. The germline gives CDR1 SEHNR, CDR2 FQNEAQ (reference sequence). This CDR3 has 15 residues. The CDR3 sequence: CASSLGGTDYYEQYF. CDR3 nucleotides: TGTGCCAGCAGCTTAGGAGGGACAGATTATTACGAGCAGTACTTC.

The chain uses TRBV4-2 and TRBJ2-7, with TRBD1 matching 7 bases. J lost 6 bases, V lost 1 base, and 18 bases had no gene match. Germline V gene data show CDR1 as LGHNA and CDR2 as YNFKEQ. CDR3 length: 18 amino acids. CDR3 DNA: TGTGCCAGCAGCCAAGTCGGGGATTTAGGACAGGCGCCGGGCGAGCAGTACTTC. Amino acid sequence: CASSQVGDLGQAPGEQYF.